This is a list of T cell receptor beta chains from one sample in a study of immune heterogeneity within non-small cell lung tumors. Using its own MiXCR run on the multiplex PCR reads, TCRdb lists one record per CDR3 protein. The table shows 8,500 to 13,000 distinct CDR3 sequences, with approximately 29% occurring only once. Sequencing was carried out using lung tumor tissue. Receptors were obtained from a woman aged 45-60 years with non-small cell lung cancer. Both conserved end residues are part of each CDR3. The D gene is left open where the match is weak. The listing skips clone size in some rows; elsewhere it reads once, few, many or a size class.

v_call,d_call,clone_size,j_call,cdr3_aa,cdr3_nt
TRBV27,NA,NA,TRBJ2-3,CASSSHRQVSTDTQYF,TGTGCCAGCAGTTCCCATAGACAGGTTAGCACAGATACGCAGTATTTT
TRBV20-1,NA,few,TRBJ1-1,CSARGRATSNEAFF,TGCAGTGCTAGGGGGAGGGCAACTAGCAATGAAGCTTTCTTT
TRBV5-1,NA,few,TRBJ2-6,CASTKGVPGANVLTF,TGCGCCAGCACCAAGGGGGTGCCTGGGGCCAACGTCCTGACTTTC
TRBV24-1,TRBD2,NA,TRBJ2-5,CATSGQTSVQETQYF,TGTGCCACCAGTGGCCAAACTAGCGTTCAAGAGACCCAGTACTTC
TRBV20-1,NA,NA,TRBJ1-5,CSASIGSNQPQHF,TGCAGTGCTAGTATCGGGAGCAATCAGCCCCAGCATTTT
TRBV5-1,TRBD1,medium-sized,TRBJ1-4,CASRGGQGNEKLFF,TGCGCCAGCAGAGGGGGACAGGGCAATGAAAAACTGTTTTTT
TRBV6-6,NA,few,TRBJ2-1,CASSYGSGSGNEQFF,TGTGCCAGCAGTTACGGGAGTGGTTCGGGAAATGAGCAGTTCTTC
TRBV20-1,NA,NA,TRBJ2-1,CSATGNEQFF,TGCAGTGCTACTGGCAATGAGCAGTTCTTC
TRBV2,TRBD2,NA,TRBJ2-3,CASSNRDYTDRQYF,TGTGCCAGCAGCAACCGGGACTACACAGATAGGCAGTATTTT
TRBV4-1,TRBD1,few,TRBJ1-1,CASRTGQGATEAFF,TGCGCCAGCAGAACGGGACAGGGGGCAACTGAAGCTTTCTTT
TRBV29-1,TRBD2,NA,TRBJ2-1,CSVVGGRGVNDQFF,TGCAGCGTTGTGGGGGGGCGGGGGGTCAATGATCAGTTCTTC
TRBV4-1,NA,NA,TRBJ2-1,CASSQDYGYGYNEQFF,TGCGCCAGCAGCCAAGACTACGGGTACGGCTACAATGAGCAGTTCTTC
TRBV7-2,NA,medium-sized,TRBJ2-7,CASSYLRGISYEQYF,TGTGCCAGCAGCTACCTCCGGGGGATCTCCTACGAGCAGTACTTC
TRBV5-1,NA,few,TRBJ2-5,CASSFEGTQYF,TGCGCCAGCAGCTTTGAAGGGACCCAGTACTTC
TRBV5-6,TRBD1,NA,TRBJ1-4,CAISPTGVEKLFF,TGTGCCATCAGCCCGACAGGGGTTGAAAAACTGTTTTTT